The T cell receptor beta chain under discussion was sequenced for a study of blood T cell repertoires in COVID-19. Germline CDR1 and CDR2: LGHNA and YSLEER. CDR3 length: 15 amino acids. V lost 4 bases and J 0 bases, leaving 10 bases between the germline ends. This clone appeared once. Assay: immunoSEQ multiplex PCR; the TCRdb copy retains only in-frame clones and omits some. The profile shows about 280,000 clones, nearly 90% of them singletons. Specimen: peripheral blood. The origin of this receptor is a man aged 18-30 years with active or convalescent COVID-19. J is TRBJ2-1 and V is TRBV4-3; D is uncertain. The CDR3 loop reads CASSRRPGSYNEQFF. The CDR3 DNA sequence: TGCGCCAGCAGCCGCCGCCCGGGCTCCTACAATGAGCAGTTCTTC.